A selection of T cell receptor beta chains follows, all from one sample in a study of identical twins. TCRdb reprocessed the 5' RACE reads with MiXCR, giving one entry per CDR3 protein. This repertoire shows 200,000 to 250,000 distinct CDR3 sequences, about 7.3% found once; its top ten account for 3.5% to 4%. This sample was shared with a second study, whose subject was yellow fever vaccine responses in identical twins.

Sequencing was done on a sample of memory (CD45RO+) T cells sorted from blood. All receptors derive from a woman younger than 30 in good health. Both conserved end residues are part of each CDR3. A D gene is named only where the DNA matches it firmly. Clone size is given for some rows only: seen once, a few or many times, or a class if the clone is expanded.

cdr3_length	v_call	j_call	clone_size	d_call	cdr3_nt	cdr3_aa
12	TRBV12-3/TRBV12-4	TRBJ1-1	few	-	TGTGCCAGCAGCTCCAGGGGATTTGGGGCTTTCTTT	CASSSRGFGAFF
13	TRBV6-1	TRBJ1-1	-	-	TGTGCCAGCAGTCCCGGGACTTTTACTGAAGCTTTCTTT	CASSPGTFTEAFF
14	TRBV10-3	TRBJ1-1	many	TRBD1	TGTGCCATCAGAGGACAGGGGATCGGAACTGAAGCTTTCTTT	CAIRGQGIGTEAFF
16	TRBV10-3	TRBJ2-3	many	TRBD1	TGTGCCATCAGTGAGTCTGGGACAGGGCGCACAGATACGCAGTATTTT	CAISESGTGRTDTQYF
15	TRBV5-1	TRBJ1-1	many	TRBD1	TGCGCCAGCAGCTCTGCGGGACAGGGGAACACTGAAGCTTTCTTT	CASSSAGQGNTEAFF
15	TRBV24-1	TRBJ2-1	few	TRBD1	TGTGCCACCAGGCCTACAGGGGGCGAAGGCGATGAGCAGTTCTTC	CATRPTGGEGDEQFF
16	TRBV7-8	TRBJ2-1	-	-	TGTGCCAGCAGCTTATGGACAGATGTACGCTACAATGAGCAGTTCTTC	CASSLWTDVRYNEQFF
14	TRBV3-1	TRBJ1-1	many	TRBD1	TGTGCCAGCAGCCCAAACAGGGGAGGGACTGAAGCTTTCTTT	CASSPNRGGTEAFF
14	TRBV3-1	TRBJ1-6	few	-	TGTGCCAGCAGCCATGGGCCTAGCAATTCACCCCTCCACTTT	CASSHGPSNSPLHF
16	TRBV20-1	TRBJ2-6	-	-	TGCAGTGCCAGAGGCGGGGACCCCTCTGGGGCCAACGTCCTGACTTTC	CSARGGDPSGANVLTF
12	TRBV12-3/TRBV12-4	TRBJ2-3	many	-	TGTGCCAGCAGTTCCGTTCAAGATACGCAGTATTTT	CASSSVQDTQYF
13	TRBV27	TRBJ1-1	few	-	TGTGCCAGCAGGGGTCTTGGGGGCGTCGAAACTTTCTTT	CASRGLGGVETFF
12	TRBV29-1	TRBJ2-7	many	TRBD2	TGCAGCGTTGATGCGGGAGTCCACGAGCAGTACTTC	CSVDAGVHEQYF
15	TRBV7-2	TRBJ2-1	many	TRBD1	TGTGCCAGCAGCTTACTCCCGGGACAGGGTGTGGTTCAGTTCTTC	CASSLLPGQGVVQFF
17	TRBV7-9	TRBJ2-1	few	-	TGTGCCAGCAGCTACCCTAGGGCGGGAAGCACCTACAATGAGCAGTTCTTC	CASSYPRAGSTYNEQFF
14	TRBV28	TRBJ2-4	-	TRBD1	TGTGCCAGCAGTACAGGGGAAGCCAAAAACATTCAGTACTTC	CASSTGEAKNIQYF
15	TRBV28	TRBJ1-5	few	-	TGTGCCAGCACGGGTGTTGGGCAGGGCAATCAGCCCCAGCATTTT	CASTGVGQGNQPQHF
14	TRBV2	TRBJ2-1	few	TRBD2	TGTGCCCGGCAAGCGGGGGCCCTCTACAATGAGCAGTTCTTC	CARQAGALYNEQFF
15	TRBV20-1	TRBJ2-1	-	TRBD1	TGCAGTGCTCGTCGGGGACAGGGGATTGGCAATGAGCAGTTCTTC	CSARRGQGIGNEQFF
17	TRBV28	TRBJ2-3	many	TRBD2	TGTGCCAGCAGTTCGCCCTACGGGCTAGCGGGAACAGATACGCAGTATTTT	CASSSPYGLAGTDTQYF
17	TRBV2	TRBJ2-3	few	TRBD2	TGTGCCAGCACTGCAAGGGGTTTGGCGGGAGTGGGAGATACGCAGTATTTT	CASTARGLAGVGDTQYF
16	TRBV4-1	TRBJ1-4	many	-	TGCGCCAGCAGAAATCCTCTACGGGGCAGTAGGGAAAAACTGTTTTTT	CASRNPLRGSREKLFF
14	TRBV3-1	TRBJ2-3	many	-	TGTGCCAGCAGCCAGGGGGCCGGCACAGATACGCAGTATTTT	CASSQGAGTDTQYF
16	TRBV5-1	TRBJ2-1	-	TRBD1	TGCGCCAGCAGCTTGGGAACAGGGGGAGCCTACAATGAGCAGTTCTTC	CASSLGTGGAYNEQFF
16	TRBV5-1	TRBJ2-3	many	-	TGCGCCAGCAGCTTGGGGAACTCCGGGGGAGCAGATACGCAGTATTTT	CASSLGNSGGADTQYF
14	TRBV7-8	TRBJ2-7	few	TRBD2	TGTGCCAGCAGCGTGGGGAGGGGAGCCTACGAGCAGTACTTC	CASSVGRGAYEQYF
14	TRBV5-1	TRBJ2-7	few	-	TGCGCCAGCAGCTTGCCATCCCCCTCGGGCGAGCAGTACTTC	CASSLPSPSGEQYF
14	TRBV4-1	TRBJ1-1	many	-	TGCGCCAGCAGCCAGCCGAGTTTGGGCACTGAAGCTTTCTTT	CASSQPSLGTEAFF
12	TRBV20-1	TRBJ2-1	-	-	TGCAGTGCTAGTAAGGGGTTGGATGAGCAGTTCTTC	CSASKGLDEQFF
11	TRBV12-3/TRBV12-4	TRBJ2-7	few	-	TGTGCCAGCAGTCCAGGGTCCGAGCAGTACTTC	CASSPGSEQYF
15	TRBV10-2	TRBJ1-1	many	TRBD1	TGCGCCAGCAGGGGGGGACAGGGGCTGAACACTGAAGCTTTCTTT	CASRGGQGLNTEAFF
14	TRBV15	TRBJ1-5	-	-	TGTGCCACCTCCCGGGACAATGGAAATCAGCCCCAGCATTTT	CATSRDNGNQPQHF
15	TRBV11-2	TRBJ2-2	few	-	TGTGCCAGCAGCCCGGTACGGGGGCATACCGGGGAGCTGTTTTTT	CASSPVRGHTGELFF
15	TRBV20-1	TRBJ1-6	few	-	TGCAGTGCTAGACCTTCATGGGAGTGGGTGTCACCCCTCCACTTT	CSARPSWEWVSPLHF